What follows describes a single T cell receptor (beta chain). Its specific antigen is unknown. No base quality information exists; no much larger clone differs at one position. CD8 naive samples consisted of CD45RO-negative cells that were positively selected for CCR7, yielding a CD45RA+CCR7+ population without TemRA cells. The donors were healthy, HIV-negative adults with no recently reported acute infections or vaccinations. Every donor was a Caucasian adult living in Nashville, Tennessee, USA. After blood collection by leukapheresis, PBMCs were isolated using Ficoll-Histopaque density gradient centrifugation and then cryopreserved in the vapor phase of liquid nitrogen. Analytical flow cytometry was used to check the purity and quantity of each magnetically sorted T cell population. Genomic DNA was isolated from each sorted fraction and quantified by UV absorbance on a Nanodrop 2000c. This record belongs to a study of shared clonotypes between healthy human individuals (dated by TCRdb to 2018 to 2021). Turning to the overall study: A few men and two women, aged 18 to 49 years, made up the cohort. For each donor, three plates each were used for CD4 naive and CD4 memory, two plates were used for CD8 naive, and one plate was used for CD8 memory. To estimate repertoire size and how much clonotypes are shared between individuals, the study performed deep sequencing of blood TCR repertoires from five healthy adults. To increase sequencing depth and limit assay-specific biases, TCR repertoire library preparation and sequencing were carried out by different laboratories using diverse techniques. Each donor's leukapheresis produced roughly between about 0.8 and 8.9 billion PBMCs.

Broad study findings and their caveats: Around 5% of naive CD4, 3.5% of naive CD8, approximately 2% of memory CD4, and 0.4% of memory CD8 clonotypes were shared across several donors. Compared with non-shared clonotypes, clonotypes shared by all four sorted-subset donors had higher generation probabilities. Pairwise subsampling led to the expectation that sequencing depth would affect the degree of clonotype sharing among donors. Incomplete sequencing was indicated by rarefaction of sorted-subset datasets, despite the large sequencing depth. The genetic and exposure-history diversity represented was limited by the small number of donors. Larger estimated clonotype richness was generally found for naive subsets than for memory subsets. Sampling was restricted to blood, and TCR repertoires in tissue are likely to differ from TCR repertoires in blood.

Using the deep immunoSEQ assay, multiplex PCR amplified TCR CDR3 regions from genomic DNA. For each cell subset, the extracted genomic DNA was distributed evenly across all wells of several immunoSEQ 96-well plates, and each plate served as one replicate. For sorted subsets, around 0.2 ug of genomic DNA, equivalent to 25,000 to 30,000 T cell genomes, went into each replicate PCR. Purified libraries were measured with a Qubit 3.0 fluorometer, size-checked on a Bioanalyzer 2100, and measured again with the KAPA Library Quantification kit. A separate single-read 150-cycle Illumina NextSeq 550 flow cell was used to sequence each immunoSEQ 96-well plate. On the authors' methods: The immunoSEQ output contained only junctional sequences without quality scores, so filtering could not match that applied to full-length reads. To assign V/J genes and CDR3, sequences were annotated using PyIR, a Python wrapper for IgBLAST v1.9, with IMGT germline references. Reads were removed for weak V/J assignments (E-value above 1e-6), missing CDR3, stop codons, out-of-frame junctions, or ambiguous translated residues. V3J clonotypes were defined by identical inferred V gene, J gene, and CDR3 amino acid sequence. Percentage overlap between repertoires was computed as shared unique clonotypes divided by the size of the smaller repertoire. RTK rarefaction, the Chao1 estimator, and Recon v2.1 estimates of unobserved clonotypes were used to assess repertoire richness. Generation probabilities for all TCRbeta clonotypes obtained by the gDNA method from several donors were computed using OLGA. TCRdb limited this immuneACCESS table to in-frame rearrangements with V and J called. A share of clones is missing; checked studies link under half to unresolved V genes, and the rest is unexplained. That table is the source of V, J and clone size, and D and trimming were worked out from the DNA. This sample lists around 2,000,000 clones; more than 85% were detected once. Together, the top ten hold roughly 1.7% of the sample.

Sequences MDHEN (CDR1) and SYDVKM (CDR2) are obtained from the germline V gene. The CDR3 runs 13 amino acids, cysteine and phenylalanine included. Only the CDR3 region is kept as DNA, spanning 39 bases read in frame from base 1. Between the V and J ends, shortened by 3 bases and 2 bases respectively, the junction contains 7 bases. The chain uses TRBV28 and TRBJ1-2, with the D gene uncertain. The source is a man aged 18 to 35 in good health. Some clones in this sample may be carry-over from other donors' samples. What was sequenced was naive CD8+ T cells from PBMCs. What the cell subset or site label conveys for this sample: CD45RA+CCR7+. The CDR3 region has the sequence CASSLNRNYGYTF. In nucleotides, the sequence is TGTGCCAGCAGTTTGAACCGGAACTATGGCTACACCTTC.